This T cell receptor (beta chain) appears in the sequencing data of a study of patients and donors after allogeneic stem cell transplantation. TCRdb passed the RT-PCR reads through MiXCR, listing each CDR3 protein once. The sample has around 82,000 distinct CDR3 sequences, approximately 5.2% seen once. Per the germline V gene, CDR1 is LGHDT and CDR2 is YNNKEL (reference sequence). The CDR3 spans 16 residues. With V trimmed by 5 bases and J by 1 base, 7 bases remained unmatched. This clonotype was observed at least ten times. The specimen sequenced was blood, either unsorted or a sorted T cell fraction (not recorded which). The sequence was collected from a human donor who was either an allogeneic HSCT recipient or a stem cell or donor lymphocyte infusion donor (not recorded which). It is not recorded whose cells these are; they may come from a transplant donor. This sequence joins TRBV3-1 and TRBJ2-2; 7 bases line up with TRBD1. CDR3 sequence: CASSWRQGLNTGELFF. The CDR3 DNA reads TGTGCCAGCAGCTGGCGACAGGGCCTGAACACCGGGGAGCTGTTTTTT.